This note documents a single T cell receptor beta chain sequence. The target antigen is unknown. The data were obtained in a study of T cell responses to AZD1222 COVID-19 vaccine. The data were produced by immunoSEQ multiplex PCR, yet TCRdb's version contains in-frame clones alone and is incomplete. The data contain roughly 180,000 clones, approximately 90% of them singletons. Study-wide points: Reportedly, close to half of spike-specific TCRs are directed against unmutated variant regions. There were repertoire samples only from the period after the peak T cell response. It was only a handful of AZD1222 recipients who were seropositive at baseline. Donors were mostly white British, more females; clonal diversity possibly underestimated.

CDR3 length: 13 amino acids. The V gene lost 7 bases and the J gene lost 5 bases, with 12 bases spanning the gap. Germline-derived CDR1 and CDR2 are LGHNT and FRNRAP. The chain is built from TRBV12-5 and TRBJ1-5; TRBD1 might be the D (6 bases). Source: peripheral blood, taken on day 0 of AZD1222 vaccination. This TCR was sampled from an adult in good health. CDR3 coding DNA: TGTGCTAGTGCCCTAGAGGGGGATCAGCCCCAGCATTTT. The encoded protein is CASALEGDQPQHF.